This TCR beta chain derives from a study of early T cells in non-severe SARS-CoV-2 infection. TCRdb re-derived calls from the 5' RACE reads in MiXCR, one entry per CDR3 protein. The sample comprises approximately 43,000 distinct CDR3 sequences, around 6.8% of which are singletons, and 4.7% rests with the top ten. The CDR3 length is 15 residues. V was cut by 6 bases and J by 4 bases, with 17 bases left in between. The receptor was derived from an adult who was a healthcare worker with PCR-confirmed SARS-CoV-2 infection or an uninfected control (not recorded which). V usage is TRBV12-3 or TRBV12-4 and J usage is TRBJ2-3; D possibly corresponds to TRBD1 (6 bases). The sequenced sample was whole blood. Here the CDR3 DNA reads TGTGCCAGCAGAGCAACCCAGGGGAAACCAGATACGCAGTATTTT. It codes for CASRATQGKPDTQYF.